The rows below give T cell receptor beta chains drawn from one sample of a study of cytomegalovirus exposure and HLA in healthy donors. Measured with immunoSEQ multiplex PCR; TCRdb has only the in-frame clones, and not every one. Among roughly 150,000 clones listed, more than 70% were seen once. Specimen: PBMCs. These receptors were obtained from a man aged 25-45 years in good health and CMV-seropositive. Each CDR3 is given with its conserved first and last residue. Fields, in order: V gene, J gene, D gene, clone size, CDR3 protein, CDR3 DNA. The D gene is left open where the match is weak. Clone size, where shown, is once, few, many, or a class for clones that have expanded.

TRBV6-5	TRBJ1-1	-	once	CASSYSRGGTEAFF	TGTGCCAGCAGTTACTCGAGGGGGGGCACTGAAGCTTTCTTT
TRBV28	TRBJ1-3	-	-	CASSVVRNTIYF	TGTGCCAGCAGTGTGGTCCGGAACACCATATATTTT
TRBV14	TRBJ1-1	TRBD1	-	CASSPRPGQGTEAFF	TGTGCCAGCAGCCCAAGGCCGGGACAGGGAACTGAAGCTTTCTTT
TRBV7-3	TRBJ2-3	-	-	CASSLQGDTDTQYF	TGTGCCAGCAGCTTACAGGGTGACACAGATACGCAGTATTTT
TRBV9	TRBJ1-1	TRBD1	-	CASSPGTGKLNTEAFF	TGTGCCAGCAGCCCGGGGACAGGGAAGCTGAACACTGAAGCTTTCTTT
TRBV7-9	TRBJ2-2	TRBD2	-	CASSFLAGDAGELFF	TGTGCCAGCAGCTTTCTAGCGGGAGACGCCGGGGAGCTGTTTTTT
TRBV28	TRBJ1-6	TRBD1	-	CASSLSQGVNSPLHF	TGTGCCAGCAGTTTATCACAGGGGGTAAATTCACCCCTCCACTTT
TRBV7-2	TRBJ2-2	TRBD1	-	CASSLMAGGGLGDTGELFF	TGTGCCAGCAGCTTAATGGCAGGGGGCGGGCTAGGGGACACCGGGGAGCTGTTTTTT
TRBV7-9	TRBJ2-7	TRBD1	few	CASSLRGREVYEQYF	TGTGCCAGCAGCTTAAGGGGGCGCGAGGTCTACGAGCAGTACTTC
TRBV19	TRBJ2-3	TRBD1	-	CASSPRQGGTDTQYF	TGTGCCAGTAGTCCTAGACAGGGGGGCACAGATACGCAGTATTTT
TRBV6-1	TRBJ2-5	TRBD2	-	CASEASGQETQYF	TGTGCCAGCGAAGCTAGCGGGCAAGAGACCCAGTACTTC
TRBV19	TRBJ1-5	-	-	CASHALSRGANQPQHF	TGTGCCAGTCACGCCCTATCTCGGGGGGCCAATCAGCCCCAGCATTTT
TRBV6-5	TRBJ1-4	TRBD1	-	CASKGTVGEKLFF	TGTGCCAGCAAAGGGACAGTAGGTGAAAAACTGTTTTTT
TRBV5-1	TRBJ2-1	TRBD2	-	CASSQGLAGGHNEQFF	TGCGCCAGCAGCCAGGGACTAGCGGGAGGACACAATGAGCAGTTCTTC
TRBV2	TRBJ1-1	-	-	CASSYRETDTEAFF	TGTGCCAGCAGTTACAGGGAAACCGACACTGAAGCTTTCTTT
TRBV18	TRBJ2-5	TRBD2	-	CASSSYSGDFQETQYF	TGTGCCAGCTCATCCTATAGCGGGGACTTTCAAGAGACCCAGTACTTC
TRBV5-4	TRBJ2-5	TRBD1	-	CASSQGARGAEQETQYF	TGTGCCAGCAGCCAGGGGGCGAGGGGAGCGGAACAAGAGACCCAGTACTTC
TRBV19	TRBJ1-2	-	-	CASMGSHGYTF	TGTGCCAGTATGGGGAGCCATGGCTACACCTTC
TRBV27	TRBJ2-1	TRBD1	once	CATSDSGTGGYNEQFF	TGTGCCACCAGTGATTCCGGGACAGGGGGATACAATGAGCAGTTCTTC
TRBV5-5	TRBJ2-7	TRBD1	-	CASSPPPTGLGEQYF	TGTGCCAGCAGCCCCCCCCCGACAGGGTTAGGGGAGCAGTACTTC
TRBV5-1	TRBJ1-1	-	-	CASRDDGSSGAFF	TGCGCCAGCAGGGACGACGGGAGTAGTGGGGCTTTCTTT
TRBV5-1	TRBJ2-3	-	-	CASSLAGTFPDTQYF	TGCGCCAGCAGCTTGGCCGGGACTTTTCCAGATACGCAGTATTTT
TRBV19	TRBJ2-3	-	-	CASSPRQGQGADTQYF	TGTGCCAGTAGTCCCCGGCAGGGCCAGGGCGCAGATACGCAGTATTTT
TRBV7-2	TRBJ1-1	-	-	CASSREARRQVNTEAFF	TGTGCCAGCAGCCGCGAAGCGAGGCGACAGGTGAACACTGAAGCTTTCTTT
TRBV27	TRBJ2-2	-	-	CASSSLTSWATGELFF	TGTGCCAGCAGCTCCCTCACTAGCTGGGCCACCGGGGAGCTGTTTTTT
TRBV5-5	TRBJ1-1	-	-	CASSLDLGAADGTEAFF	TGTGCCAGCAGCTTGGACTTAGGGGCGGCAGACGGCACTGAAGCTTTCTTT